The 3 T cell receptor beta chains below were found in one sample sequenced in a study of graft-versus-host responses after intestinal transplantation (dated by TCRdb to the early 2020s). These receptors' targets are unknown. Libraries were constructed by the immunoSEQ multiplex PCR assay. TCRdb mirrors the immuneACCESS table, restricted to in-frame sequences. Some clones are absent from its copies; in checked studies, under half trace to an unresolved V gene, and the reason for the others is unknown. This sample is represented by about 88,000 clones; roughly 92% of them were singletons. The top ten hold about 0.3% of the sample. The label giving this sample's time point can be read as: cells obtained before transplantation from donor or recipient. Sequences were derived from unstimulated CD4+ T cells sorted from spleen or lymph node cells, sampled before intestinal transplant. The receptor source for this set is a human donor who received an intestinal transplant.

The chain uses TRBV11-1 and TRBJ1-3, with 7 nucleotides matching TRBD1. Per the germline V gene, CDR1 is SGHAT and CDR2 is FQDESV (reference sequence). The CDR3 covers 15 residues. V lost 3 bases, J lost 0 bases, and 2 bases stayed unmatched. The CDR3 protein is CASSLNRGSGNTIYF. DNA of the CDR3: TGTGCCAGCAGCTTGAACAGGGGCTCTGGAAACACCATATATTTT.

The chain couples TRBV6-1 to TRBJ1-4, with 7 bases fitting TRBD1. Germline V lookup: CDR1 MNHNS, CDR2 SASEGT. The J segment lost 4 bases and the V segment lost 3 bases, leaving 5 bases of the junction unmatched. This CDR3 region has 15 residues. CDR3 protein: CASSEWRDSNEKLFF. The CDR3 DNA follows: TGTGCCAGCAGTGAGTGGCGGGACAGTAATGAAAAACTGTTTTTT.

This chain uses TRBV27 with TRBJ2-5, with D maybe TRBD2 (5 bases). Germline-derived CDR1 and CDR2 are MNHEY and SMNVEV (reference sequence). This CDR3 spans 12 amino acids. The V and J ends lost 8 bases and 5 bases respectively, with 12 bases between them. DNA for the CDR3: TGTGCCAGCGGTCTCCGCGGGGAGACCCAGTACTTC. It specifies CASGLRGETQYF.